This T cell receptor (beta chain) comes out of a study of blood T cells in healthy people across ages (dated by TCRdb to between 2015 and 2017). For the wider study: In model experiments, template switching captured about one uniquely barcoded TCR beta cDNA molecule for every two T cells. Using deep sequencing normalized with unique cDNA molecular identifiers, the study measured how TCR beta repertoire diversity changes with age. The donors were divided into four age groups: young (average roughly 17 years), middle-aged (approximately 39), aged (62) and long-lived (about 79). To avoid experimental bias, donors of different ages were randomly spread across the sequencing lanes. The study analyzed two additional independent replicas of 1 million unique cDNA reads from the same blood draw for two donors, one aged 18 to 30 and one aged 80 or older. The full study reports these points: The long-lived group showed more naive CD4+ T cells, fewer expanded clones and increased TCR diversity than the aged group, suggesting age selection. Since profiling was done on bulk unsorted PBMCs, naive and antigen-experienced compartments could not be conclusively compared. The percentage of naive T cells measured by flow cytometry correlated strongly with observed TCR beta diversity. Donor CMV infection status was unknown, potentially confounding age-related changes in expanded clonotypes. Estimates of total diversity from one million sequenced T cells were regarded as lower bounds and underestimates. Observed TCR beta diversity per million T cells fell roughly linearly with age, and a significant reduction was already apparent by age roughly 40.

The CDR3 sequence holds 14 residues, the cysteine and phenylalanine included. Only the CDR3 DNA is retained, 42 bases long and in frame from the first base. CDR1 and CDR2, looked up from the germline V gene, are SGHTA and FQGNSA. V and J are truncated by 3 bases and 11 bases respectively, leaving an intervening sequence of 19 bases. Donors were 30 to 45 systemically healthy Caucasian individuals from Russia aged roughly 6 to 95 years. Each donor gave around 9.5 milliliters of peripheral blood, collected into EDTA-treated Vacutainer tubes. Ficoll-Paque density-gradient centrifugation was used to isolate PBMCs, with at least 6 million obtained per sample. Total RNA was extracted from PBMCs with Trizol reagent, with at least 5 micrograms obtained per sample. The percentages of naive CD45RAhigh/CD27high T cells were determined by flow cytometry on a PBMC aliquot from every donor. The method was 5' RACE. TCRdb names Illumina HiSeq 2500 as the instrument used. The second PCR ran for about 7 to 11 cycles and used a J-beta primer mix along with a sample-barcoded 5' primer. A template-switch 5' adaptor carrying 12 random nucleotides introduced a unique molecular identifier onto each TCR beta cDNA molecule. Each sample yielded at least 2.5 million CDR3-containing paired-end reads. All of the RNA was converted into first-strand cDNA using the Mint cDNA synthesis kit, with a TRBC-specific oligonucleotide serving as the primer. All cDNA was treated with uracil-DNA glycosylase and then went through a first 18-cycle PCR with the universal primers M1SS and BC2_uni_R. The original methods were these. Normalization of each sample was performed by random selection of 1 million high-quality reads, each carrying a distinct molecular identifier. Reads with shared molecular identifiers were discarded instead of being binned into consensus sequences. MiTCR, run with a Q25 quality threshold and the strictest error-elimination algorithm, handled CDR3 identification, clonotype clustering and error correction. A nonparametric unseen species model with Euler transformation was used to estimate lower-bound total TCR beta diversity. The public sequencing data were trimmed at Q25 with fastp and processed into clonotypes with MiXCR by TCRdb, which kept only in-frame beta chains. Merged by CDR3 protein, the rows form single entries marked with the most common genes and DNA. TCRdb's processing, not the study's, gives the V and J calls here. Present in this sample are roughly 680,000 distinct CDR3 sequences, roughly 49% of which were seen just once. Around 32% of the sample is taken by the ten largest.

A remark on this clonotype: Its recognized antigen is unknown. No base-level quality is on record; no much larger clone is a single base apart.

Sequenced input: blood. This receptor was identified in a woman in her sixties in good health. The chain is made from TRBV7-2 and TRBJ2-5; the D gene is perhaps TRBD1, on 5 matching bases. CDR3 reads: CASSFTRTNNEQYF. The nucleotide sequence reads as follows: TGTGCCAGCAGCTTTACGAGGACAAACAATGAGCAGTACTTC.